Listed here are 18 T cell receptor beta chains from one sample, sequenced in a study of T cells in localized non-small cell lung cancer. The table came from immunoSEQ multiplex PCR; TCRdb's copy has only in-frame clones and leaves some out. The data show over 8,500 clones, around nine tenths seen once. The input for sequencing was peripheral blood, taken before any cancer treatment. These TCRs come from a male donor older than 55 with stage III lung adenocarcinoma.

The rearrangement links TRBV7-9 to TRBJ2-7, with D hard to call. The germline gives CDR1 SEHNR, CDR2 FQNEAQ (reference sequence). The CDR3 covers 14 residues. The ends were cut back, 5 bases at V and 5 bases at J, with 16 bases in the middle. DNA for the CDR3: TGTGCCAGCAGCCCCCCCCTTTGGCCCAACGAGCAGTACTTC. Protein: CASSPPLWPNEQYF.

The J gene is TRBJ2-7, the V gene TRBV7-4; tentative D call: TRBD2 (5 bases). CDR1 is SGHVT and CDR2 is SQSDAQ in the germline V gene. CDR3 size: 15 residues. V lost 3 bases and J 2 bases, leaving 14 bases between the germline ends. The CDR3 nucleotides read TGTGCCAGCAGCTTTGTACGGGATTTCCCCTACGAGCAGTACTTC. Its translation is CASSFVRDFPYEQYF. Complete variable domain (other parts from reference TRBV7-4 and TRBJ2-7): GAGVSQSPRYKVAKRGRDVALRCDSISGHVTLYWYRQTLGQGSEVLTYSQSDAQRDKSGRPSGRFSAERPERSVSTLKIQRTEQGDSAVYLCASSFVRDFPYEQYFGPGTRLTVT.

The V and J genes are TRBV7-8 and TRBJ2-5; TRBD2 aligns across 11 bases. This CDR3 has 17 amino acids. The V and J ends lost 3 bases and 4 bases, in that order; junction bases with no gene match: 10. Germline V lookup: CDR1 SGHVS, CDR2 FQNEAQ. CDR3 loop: CASSLIWGGTSGETQYF. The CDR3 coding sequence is TGTGCCAGCAGCTTGATTTGGGGGGGGACTAGCGGAGAGACCCAGTACTTC.

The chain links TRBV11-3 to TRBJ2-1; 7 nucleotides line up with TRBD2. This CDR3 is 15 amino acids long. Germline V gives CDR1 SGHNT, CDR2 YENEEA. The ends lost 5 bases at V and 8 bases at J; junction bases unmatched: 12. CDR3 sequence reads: CASSHGGPRGDEQFF. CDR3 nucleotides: TGTGCCAGCAGCCACGGAGGGCCTCGGGGGGATGAGCAGTTCTTC.

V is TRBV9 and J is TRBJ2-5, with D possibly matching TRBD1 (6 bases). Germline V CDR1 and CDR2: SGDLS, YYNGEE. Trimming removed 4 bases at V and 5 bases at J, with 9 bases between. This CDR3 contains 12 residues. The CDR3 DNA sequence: TGTGCCAGCAGCCCAGGGGAGGAGACCCAGTACTTC. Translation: CASSPGEETQYF.

The CDR3 sequence: CASSDGVWNTEAFF. DNA for the CDR3: TGCGCCAGCAGTGATGGAGTTTGGAACACTGAAGCTTTCTTT. The genes are TRBV10-1 and TRBJ1-1; the D is unclear. Germline CDR1 WNHNN, CDR2 SYGVQD (reference sequence). Trimming cost V 3 bases and J 1 base, with 9 bases left between them. The CDR3 sequence is 14 residues long.

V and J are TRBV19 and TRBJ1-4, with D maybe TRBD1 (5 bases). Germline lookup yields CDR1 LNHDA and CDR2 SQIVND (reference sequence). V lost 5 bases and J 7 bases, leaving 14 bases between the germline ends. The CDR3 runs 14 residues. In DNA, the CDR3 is TGTGCCAGTAGTCGGCAGGGTAAGGGTGAAAAACTGTTTTTT. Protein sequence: CASSRQGKGEKLFF.

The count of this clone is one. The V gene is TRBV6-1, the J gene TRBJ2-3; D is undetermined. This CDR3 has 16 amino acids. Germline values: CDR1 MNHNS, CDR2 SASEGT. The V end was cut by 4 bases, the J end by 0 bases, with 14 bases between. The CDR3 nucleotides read TGTGCCAGCAGTGTGGCGGTACCCGCTAGCACAGATACGCAGTATTTT. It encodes CASSVAVPASTDTQYF.

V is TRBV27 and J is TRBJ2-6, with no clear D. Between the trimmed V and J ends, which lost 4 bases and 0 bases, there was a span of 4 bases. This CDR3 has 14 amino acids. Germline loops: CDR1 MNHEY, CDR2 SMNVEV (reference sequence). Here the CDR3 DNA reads TGTGCCAGCAGTTGGAGCTCTGGGGCCAACGTCCTGACTTTC. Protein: CASSWSSGANVLTF.

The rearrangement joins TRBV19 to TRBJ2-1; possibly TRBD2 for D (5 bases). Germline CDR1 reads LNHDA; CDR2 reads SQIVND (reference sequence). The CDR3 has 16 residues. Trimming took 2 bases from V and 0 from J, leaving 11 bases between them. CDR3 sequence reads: CASSIKRASSYNEQFF. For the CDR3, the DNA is TGTGCCAGTAGTATAAAGAGGGCCAGCTCCTACAATGAGCAGTTCTTC.

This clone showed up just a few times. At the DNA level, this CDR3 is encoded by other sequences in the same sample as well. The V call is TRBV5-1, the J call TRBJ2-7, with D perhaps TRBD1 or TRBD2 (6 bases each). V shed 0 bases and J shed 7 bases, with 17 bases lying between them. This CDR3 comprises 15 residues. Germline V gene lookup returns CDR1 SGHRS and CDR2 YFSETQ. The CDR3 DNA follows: TGCGCCAGCAGCTTGGAGGGACCGGGGGCGGGGGAGCAGTACTTC. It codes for CASSLEGPGAGEQYF.

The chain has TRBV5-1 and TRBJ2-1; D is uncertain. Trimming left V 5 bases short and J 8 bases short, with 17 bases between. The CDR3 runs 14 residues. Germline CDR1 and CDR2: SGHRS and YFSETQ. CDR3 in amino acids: CASSSGEVFHEQFF. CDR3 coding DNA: TGCGCCAGCAGTTCTGGAGAAGTATTTCATGAGCAGTTCTTC.

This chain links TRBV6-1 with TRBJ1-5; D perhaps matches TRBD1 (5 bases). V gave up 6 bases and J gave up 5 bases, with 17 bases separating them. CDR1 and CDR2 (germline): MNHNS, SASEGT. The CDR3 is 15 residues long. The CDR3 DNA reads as TGTGCCAGCAGCGAGACAGCGGACGCTGATCAGCCCCAGCATTTT. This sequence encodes CASSETADADQPQHF.

For the CDR3, the DNA is TGTGCCAGTAGAAAACTAGCGGGAGCGCCTTCCTACAATGAGCAGTTCTTC. This translates into CASRKLAGAPSYNEQFF. The gene calls are TRBV19 and TRBJ2-1; 11 bases are a match to TRBD2. From germline, CDR1 is LNHDA and CDR2 SQIVND (reference sequence). The CDR3 runs 17 residues. V shed 6 bases and J 1 base; nucleotides not matched to a gene: 8.

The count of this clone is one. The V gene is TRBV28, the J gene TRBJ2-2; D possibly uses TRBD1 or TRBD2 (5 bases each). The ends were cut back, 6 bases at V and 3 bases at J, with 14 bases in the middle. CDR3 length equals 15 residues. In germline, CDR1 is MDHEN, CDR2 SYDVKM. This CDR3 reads CASSLREGHTGELFF. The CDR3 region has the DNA TGTGCCAGCAGCCTCAGAGAGGGGCACACCGGGGAGCTGTTTTTT.

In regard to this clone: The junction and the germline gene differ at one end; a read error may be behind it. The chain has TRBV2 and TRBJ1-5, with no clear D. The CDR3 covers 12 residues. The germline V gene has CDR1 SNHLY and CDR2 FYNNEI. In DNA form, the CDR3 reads TGTGCCAGCAGGGAAGAGTGGGGGCCCCAGCATTTT. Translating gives CASREEWGPQHF.

The CDR3 DNA reads as TGTGCCATCAGTGAAGAGGTCCTCTACGAGCAGTACTTC. It translates to CAISEEVLYEQYF. This sequence joins TRBV10-3 and TRBJ2-7; no clear D gene. Looked up from germline, CDR1 is ENHRY and CDR2 is SYGVKD. CDR3 length: 13 amino acids. Trimming removed 3 bases at V and 3 bases at J, with 9 bases between.

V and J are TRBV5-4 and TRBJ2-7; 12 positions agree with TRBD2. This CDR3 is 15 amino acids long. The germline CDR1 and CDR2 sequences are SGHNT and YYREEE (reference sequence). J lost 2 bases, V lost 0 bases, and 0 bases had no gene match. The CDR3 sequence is CASSLGTSGTYEQYF. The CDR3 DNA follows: TGTGCCAGCAGCTTGGGGACTAGCGGGACCTACGAGCAGTACTTC.